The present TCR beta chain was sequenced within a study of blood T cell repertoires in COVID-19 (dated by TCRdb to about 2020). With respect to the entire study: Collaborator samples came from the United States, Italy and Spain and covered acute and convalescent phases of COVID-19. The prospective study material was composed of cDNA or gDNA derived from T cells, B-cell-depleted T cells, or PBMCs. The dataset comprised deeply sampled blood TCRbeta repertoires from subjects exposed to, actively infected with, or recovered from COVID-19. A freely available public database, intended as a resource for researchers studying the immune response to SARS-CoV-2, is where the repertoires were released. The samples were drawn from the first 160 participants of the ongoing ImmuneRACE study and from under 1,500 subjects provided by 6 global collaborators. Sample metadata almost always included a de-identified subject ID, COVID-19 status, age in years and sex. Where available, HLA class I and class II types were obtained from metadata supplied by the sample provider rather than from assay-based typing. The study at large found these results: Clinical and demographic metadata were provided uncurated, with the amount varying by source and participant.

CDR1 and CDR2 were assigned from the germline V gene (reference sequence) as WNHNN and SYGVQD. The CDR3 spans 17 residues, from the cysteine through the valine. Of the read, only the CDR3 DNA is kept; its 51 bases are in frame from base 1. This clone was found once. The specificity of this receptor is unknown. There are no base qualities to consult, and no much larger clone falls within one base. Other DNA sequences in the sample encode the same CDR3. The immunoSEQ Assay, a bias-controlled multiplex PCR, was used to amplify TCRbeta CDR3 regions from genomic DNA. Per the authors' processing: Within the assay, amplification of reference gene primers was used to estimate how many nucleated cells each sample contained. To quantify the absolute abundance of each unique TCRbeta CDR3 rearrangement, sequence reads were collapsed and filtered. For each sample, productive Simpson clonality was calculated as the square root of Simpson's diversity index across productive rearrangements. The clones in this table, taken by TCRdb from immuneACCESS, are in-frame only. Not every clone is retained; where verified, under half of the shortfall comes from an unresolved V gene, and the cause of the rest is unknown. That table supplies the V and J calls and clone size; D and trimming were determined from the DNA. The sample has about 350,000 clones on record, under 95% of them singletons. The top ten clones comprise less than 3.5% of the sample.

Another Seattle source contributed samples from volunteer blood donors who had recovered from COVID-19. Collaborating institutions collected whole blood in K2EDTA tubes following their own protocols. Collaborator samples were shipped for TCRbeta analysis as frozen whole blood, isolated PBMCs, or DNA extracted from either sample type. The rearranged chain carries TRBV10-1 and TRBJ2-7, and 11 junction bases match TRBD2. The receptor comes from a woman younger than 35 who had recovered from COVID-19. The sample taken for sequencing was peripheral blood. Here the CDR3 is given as CAGRGLAGGTGPYEQYV. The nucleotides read TGCGCCGGACGGGGGCTAGCGGGAGGCACGGGACCCTATGAGCAGTACGTC.